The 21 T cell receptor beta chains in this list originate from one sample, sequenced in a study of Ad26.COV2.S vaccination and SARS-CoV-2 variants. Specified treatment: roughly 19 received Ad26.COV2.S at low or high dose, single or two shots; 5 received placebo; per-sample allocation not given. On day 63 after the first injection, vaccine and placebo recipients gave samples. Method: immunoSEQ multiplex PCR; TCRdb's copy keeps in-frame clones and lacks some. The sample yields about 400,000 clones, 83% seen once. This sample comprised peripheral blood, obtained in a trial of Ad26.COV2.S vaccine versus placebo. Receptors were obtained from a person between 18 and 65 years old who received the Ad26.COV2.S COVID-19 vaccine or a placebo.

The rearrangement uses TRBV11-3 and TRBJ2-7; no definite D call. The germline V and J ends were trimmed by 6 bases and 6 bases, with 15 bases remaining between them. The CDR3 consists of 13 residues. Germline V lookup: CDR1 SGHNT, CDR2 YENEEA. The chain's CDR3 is CASRPDTFPEQYF. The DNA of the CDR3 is TGTGCCAGCAGGCCCGACACGTTCCCCGAGCAGTACTTC.

The CDR3 region is CASSQENRGLEDEQFF. The DNA of the CDR3 is TGCGCCAGCAGCCAAGAAAACAGGGGCTTAGAGGATGAGCAGTTCTTC. V is TRBV4-1 and J is TRBJ2-1; 7 bases are a match to TRBD1. The trim removed 0 bases at V and 8 bases at J, leaving 10 bases unmatched. Germline assignment: CDR1 MGHRA and CDR2 YSYEKL. CDR3 size: 16 residues.

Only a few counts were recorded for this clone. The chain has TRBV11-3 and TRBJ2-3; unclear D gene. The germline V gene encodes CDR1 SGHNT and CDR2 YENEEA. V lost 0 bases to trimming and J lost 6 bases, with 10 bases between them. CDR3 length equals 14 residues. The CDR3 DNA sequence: TGTGCCAGCAGCTTAGATCCCTCACAGGATACGCAGTATTTT. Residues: CASSLDPSQDTQYF.

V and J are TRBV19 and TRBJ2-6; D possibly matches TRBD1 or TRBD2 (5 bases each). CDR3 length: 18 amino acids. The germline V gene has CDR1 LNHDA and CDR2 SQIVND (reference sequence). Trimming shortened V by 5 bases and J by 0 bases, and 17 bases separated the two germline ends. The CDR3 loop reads CASSAWDGVYSGANVLTF. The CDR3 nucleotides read TGTGCCAGTAGTGCATGGGACGGAGTTTACTCTGGGGCCAACGTCCTGACTTTC.

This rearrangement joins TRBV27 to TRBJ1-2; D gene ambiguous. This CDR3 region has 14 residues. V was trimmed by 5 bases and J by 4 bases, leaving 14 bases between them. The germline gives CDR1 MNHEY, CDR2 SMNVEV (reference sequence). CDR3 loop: CASSAEPGFYGYTF. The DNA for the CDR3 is TGTGCCAGCAGTGCGGAGCCCGGGTTCTATGGCTACACCTTC.

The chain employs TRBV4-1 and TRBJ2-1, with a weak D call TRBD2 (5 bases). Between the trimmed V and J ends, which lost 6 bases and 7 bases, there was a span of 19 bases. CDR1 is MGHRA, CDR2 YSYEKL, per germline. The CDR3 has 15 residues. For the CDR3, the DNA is TGCGCCAGCAGTGTTCAAGAGGGTCTGGTGAATGAGCAGTTCTTC. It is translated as CASSVQEGLVNEQFF.

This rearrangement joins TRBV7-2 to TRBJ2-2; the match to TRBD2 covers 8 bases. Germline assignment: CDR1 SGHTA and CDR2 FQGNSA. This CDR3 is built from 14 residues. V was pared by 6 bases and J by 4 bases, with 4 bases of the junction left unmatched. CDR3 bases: TGTGCCAGCAGTCGCGGGGGGTCCACCGGGGAGCTGTTTTTT. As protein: CASSRGGSTGELFF.

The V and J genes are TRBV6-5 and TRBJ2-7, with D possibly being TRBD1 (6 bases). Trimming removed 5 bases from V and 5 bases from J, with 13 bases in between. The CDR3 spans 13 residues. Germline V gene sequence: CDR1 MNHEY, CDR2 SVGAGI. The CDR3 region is CASSPTGRNEQYF. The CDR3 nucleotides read TGTGCCAGCAGTCCGACAGGTCGGAACGAGCAGTACTTC.

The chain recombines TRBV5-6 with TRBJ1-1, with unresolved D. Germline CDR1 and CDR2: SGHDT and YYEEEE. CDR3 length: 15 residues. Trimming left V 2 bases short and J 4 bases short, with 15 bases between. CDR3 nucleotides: TGTGCCAGCAGCTTACACCTCGGATGGGGCACTGAAGCTTTCTTT. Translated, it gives CASSLHLGWGTEAFF. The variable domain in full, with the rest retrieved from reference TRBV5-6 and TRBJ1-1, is DAGVTQSPTHLIKTRGQQVTLRCSPKSGHDTVSWYQQALGQGPQFIFQYYEEEERQRGNFPDRFSGHQFPNYSSELNVNALLLGDSALYLCASSLHLGWGTEAFFGQGTRLTVV.

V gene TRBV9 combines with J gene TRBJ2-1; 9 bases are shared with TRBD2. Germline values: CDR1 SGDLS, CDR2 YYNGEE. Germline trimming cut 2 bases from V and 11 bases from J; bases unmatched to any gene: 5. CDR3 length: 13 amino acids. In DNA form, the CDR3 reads TGTGCCAGCAGCGTCCCTAGCGGGGCTAAGCAGTTCTTC. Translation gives CASSVPSGAKQFF.

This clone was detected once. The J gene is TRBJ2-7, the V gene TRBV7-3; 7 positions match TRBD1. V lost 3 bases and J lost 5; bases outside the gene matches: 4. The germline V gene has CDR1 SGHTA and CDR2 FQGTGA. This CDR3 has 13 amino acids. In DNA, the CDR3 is TGTGCCAGCAGCTTGGGACAGCCTCACGAGCAGTACTTC. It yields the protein CASSLGQPHEQYF. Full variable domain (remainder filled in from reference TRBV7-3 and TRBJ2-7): GAGVSQTPSNKVTEKGKYVELRCDPISGHTALYWYRQSLGQGPEFLIYFQGTGAADDSGLPNDRFFAVRPEGSVSTLKIQRTERGDSAVYLCASSLGQPHEQYFGPGTRLTVT.

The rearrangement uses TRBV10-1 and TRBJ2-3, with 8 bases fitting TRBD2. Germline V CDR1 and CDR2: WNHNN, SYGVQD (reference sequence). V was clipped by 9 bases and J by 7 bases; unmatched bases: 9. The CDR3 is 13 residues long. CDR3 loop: CASASSGYNTQYF. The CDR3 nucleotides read TGCGCCAGTGCTTCTAGCGGGTACAATACGCAGTATTTT.

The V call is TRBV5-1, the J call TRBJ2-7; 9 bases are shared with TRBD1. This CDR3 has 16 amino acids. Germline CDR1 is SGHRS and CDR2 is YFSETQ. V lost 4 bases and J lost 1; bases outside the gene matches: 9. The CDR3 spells CASSLPGQGLSYEQYF. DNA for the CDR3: TGCGCCAGCAGCCTTCCGGGACAGGGACTTTCCTACGAGCAGTACTTC.

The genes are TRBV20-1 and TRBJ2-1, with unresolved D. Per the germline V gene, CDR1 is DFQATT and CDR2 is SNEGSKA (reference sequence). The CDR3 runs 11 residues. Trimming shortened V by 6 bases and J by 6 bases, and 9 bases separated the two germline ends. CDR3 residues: CSAPTLNEQFF. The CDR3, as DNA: TGCAGTGCCCCTACCCTCAATGAGCAGTTCTTC.

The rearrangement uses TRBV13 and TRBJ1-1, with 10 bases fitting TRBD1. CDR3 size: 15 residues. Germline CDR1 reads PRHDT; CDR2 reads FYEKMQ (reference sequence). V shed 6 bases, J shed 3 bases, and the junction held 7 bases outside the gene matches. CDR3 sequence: CASRRQGARDTEAFF. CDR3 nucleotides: TGTGCCAGCAGACGACAGGGGGCGCGTGACACTGAAGCTTTCTTT.

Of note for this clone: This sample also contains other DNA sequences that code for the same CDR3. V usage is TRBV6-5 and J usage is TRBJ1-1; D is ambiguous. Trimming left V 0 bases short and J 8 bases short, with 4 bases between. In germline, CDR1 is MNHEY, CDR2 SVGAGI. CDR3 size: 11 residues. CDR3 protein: CASSYSGEAFF. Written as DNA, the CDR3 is TGTGCCAGCAGTTACTCCGGGGAAGCTTTCTTT.

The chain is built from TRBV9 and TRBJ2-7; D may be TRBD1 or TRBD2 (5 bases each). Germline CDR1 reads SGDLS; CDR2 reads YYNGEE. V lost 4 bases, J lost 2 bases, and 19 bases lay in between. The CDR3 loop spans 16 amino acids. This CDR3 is CASSTGTGIRPYEQYF. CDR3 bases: TGTGCCAGCAGCACGGGGACGGGCATTCGTCCCTACGAGCAGTACTTC.

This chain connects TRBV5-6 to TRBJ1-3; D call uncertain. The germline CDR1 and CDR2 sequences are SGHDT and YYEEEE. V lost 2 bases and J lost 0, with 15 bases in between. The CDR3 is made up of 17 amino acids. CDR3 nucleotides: TGTGCCAGCAGCTTCTTGTCCGCTTTCTACTCTGGAAACACCATATATTTT. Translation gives CASSFLSAFYSGNTIYF.

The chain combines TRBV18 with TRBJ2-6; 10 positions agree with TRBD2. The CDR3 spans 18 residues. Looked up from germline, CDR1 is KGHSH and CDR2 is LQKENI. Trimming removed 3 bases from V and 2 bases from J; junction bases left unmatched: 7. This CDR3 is CASSPRTSGITGANVLTF. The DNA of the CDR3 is TGTGCCAGCTCACCCCGGACTAGCGGTATCACTGGGGCCAACGTCCTGACTTTC.

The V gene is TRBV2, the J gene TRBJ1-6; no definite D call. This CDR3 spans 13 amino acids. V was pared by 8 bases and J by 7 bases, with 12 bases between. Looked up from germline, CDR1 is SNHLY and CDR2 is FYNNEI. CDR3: CASYGRNNSPLHF. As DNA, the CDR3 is TGTGCCAGCTACGGACGGAACAATTCACCCCTCCACTTT.

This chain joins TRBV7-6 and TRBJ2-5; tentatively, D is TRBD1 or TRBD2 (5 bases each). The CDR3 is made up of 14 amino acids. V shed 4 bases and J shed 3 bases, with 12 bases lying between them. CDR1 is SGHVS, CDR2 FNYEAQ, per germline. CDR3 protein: CASSSSGSKETQYF. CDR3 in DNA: TGTGCCAGCAGCTCATCAGGGAGTAAAGAGACCCAGTACTTC.